The sequence of this T cell receptor (beta chain) was determined in a study of blood T cell repertoires in COVID-19. Study at large: From the United States, Italy and Spain came samples of acute and convalescent COVID-19.

In the study's own analysis: Nucleated cell number was recorded as an estimate derived from reference gene primer amplification. Only in-frame clones appear in the TCRdb table, and some are missing; sequencing was by immunoSEQ multiplex PCR. That table furnishes V, J and clone size, whereas the DNA furnished D and trimming. Of some 78,000 clones listed, roughly 88% are singletons. Germline lookup yields CDR1 SGHRS and CDR2 YFSETQ. Trimming stripped 0 bases from V and 2 bases from J, with 12 bases between. The CDR3 consists of 15 residues. The receptor was isolated from a woman between 45 and 60 years old in a cohort sampled during active COVID-19. The rearrangement links TRBV5-1 to TRBJ2-7; the D gene is possibly TRBD1 (6 bases). Material: peripheral blood. The CDR3 loop is CASSLGQGLTYEQYF. The CDR3 bases are TGCGCCAGCAGCTTGGGGCAGGGGCTAACCTACGAGCAGTACTTC.